Included here is one T cell receptor (beta chain) sequence, with context. Its antigen is currently not known. Base quality data are lacking; no much larger clone is found one base away. The CDR3 regions of human TCRbeta chains were analyzed by immunosequencing. Per the authors' processing: TCRs in the repertoires were matched against a reference library of SARS-CoV-2-specific TCRs that had been generated with the MIRA antigen-specificity platform. Breadth was defined as the fraction of unique TCRs that were SARS-CoV-2-associated, and depth was defined as the fraction of total T cells that were SARS-CoV-2-associated. Each spike-specific TCR was assigned to its reactive spike region and to a CD4 or CD8 class using the MIRA data. Log10-transformed breadth and depth values were compared by one-way ANOVA with Sidak's multiple comparisons tests. In its TCRdb copy, this immuneACCESS table keeps in-frame sequences only and misses some clones. Where compared with another copy, unresolved V genes explain less than half of these, and the others have no known cause. Clone size and the V and J calls come from that table; the DNA yielded D and trimming. For this sample the table gives roughly 180,000 clones, of which 90% to 95% were detected only once. The ten biggest clones cover approximately 9.6% of the sample.

These data belong to a study of T cell responses to AZD1222 COVID-19 vaccine (dated by TCRdb to about 2021). Regarding the complete study: AZD1222 recipients with second doses at about 4 weeks or about 12 weeks were pooled, because spike-specific TCR depth and breadth did not differ between schedules. TCR sequencing was performed for about 250 trial participants, of whom some 200 were given two doses of AZD1222 and approximately 25 were given two doses of MenACWY control vaccine. Trial participants were enrolled by age into subgroups of 18-55, 56-69 and 70-plus years, and around 150, 29 and 61 TCR-sequenced participants, respectively, were included in these subgroups. Here is what the overall study found, with its caveats: Spike-specific TCR breadth and depth rose significantly after two AZD1222 doses compared with day 0 and with MenACWY recipients. The 56-69-year group was small, and its depth increase did not reach significance, likely because of low power. Reportedly, almost half of the unique spike-specific TCRs recognized epitopes lying outside the regions that are mutated in the B.1.351 and B.1.1.7 variants. Participants were mostly white British, with more females than males. The authors suggested clonal diversity may have been underestimated. No day 14 peak-response samples were available, so repertoires were characterized only after the peak T cell response. Conclusions about previously exposed vaccinees are limited because only six or seven AZD1222 recipients were SARS-CoV-2 seropositive at baseline. CD4 TCRs associated with the vaccine covered the entire spike protein, and the dominant responses were in regions 160-218 and 743-854.

Trimming at the junction amounts to 2 bases on V and 0 bases on J, and the germline ends lie 11 bases apart. The CDR3 contains 15 residues, cysteine and phenylalanine counted. Only the CDR3 portion is preserved as DNA: 45 bases, with reading frame beginning at the first base. From a lookup of the germline V gene, CDR1 and CDR2 are MDHEN and SYDVKM. In the paper's terms, the time point label means: baseline before first vaccination. Vaccinee samples were obtained from the UK trials COV001 and COV002, which included a single-blind randomized controlled phase 2/3 trial of AZD1222 (ChAdOx1 nCoV-19) in healthy adults. For TCRbeta chain sequencing, PBMC samples were collected from trial participants at day 0 and at day 28 after the second dose.

The sequence links TRBV28 to TRBJ2-7; TRBD2 is a possible D gene, resting on 5 matching bases. This TCR derives from an adult in good health. The sequencing here drew on peripheral blood, taken on day 0 of AZD1222 vaccination. The CDR3: CASSLGGSSSYEQYF. In nucleotide form, the sequence is TGTGCCAGCAGTTTAGGAGGCAGCAGCTCCTACGAGCAGTACTTC.